The clone carrying this T cell receptor beta chain was seen a handful of times. Its antigen is as yet unknown. This specimen comes from a study of CD4 T cells in relation to SARS-CoV-2 and coronaviruses. Generated by immunoSEQ multiplex PCR, the TCRdb table keeps only in-frame clones and is missing some. The sample holds roughly 45,000 clones, roughly 82% seen once. The germline CDR1 and CDR2 sequences are MNHEY and SVGEGT. The CDR3 has 14 residues. V shed 4 bases and J shed 4 bases, with 13 bases lying between them. Cryopreserved PBMCs were CD4-enriched, then split into naive and memory cells. 80,000 to 100,000 naive or memory CD4+ cells were cultured with CEF peptides for about 10 days.

Sequenced sample: naive CD4+ T cells from PBMCs, cultured in vitro. The subset denotes: naive CD4+ T cells isolated by negative enrichment. The rearrangement uses TRBV6-2 or TRBV6-3 and TRBJ1-2; D possibly corresponds to TRBD1 (5 bases). This sequence was found in an adult with COVID-19. The CDR3 sequence is CASSSRGAGYGYTF. In DNA, the CDR3 is TGTGCCAGCAGTTCAAGGGGCGCCGGCTATGGCTACACCTTC.